The clone carrying this T cell receptor (beta chain) was counted at least ten times. Molecular barcoding with unique molecular identifiers was used for the TCRbeta library. TCRdb recomputed calls from the PCR reads with MiXCR, one row per CDR3 protein. The sample shows around 240,000 distinct CDR3 sequences, approximately 9.9% of them seen only once. This specimen belongs to a study of T-cell reconstitution after alpha-beta-depleted transplantation in children. The CDR3 is 12 amino acids. Trimming took off 0 bases at V and 10 bases at J, with 10 bases between the two ends. Looked up from germline, CDR1 is SGHKS and CDR2 is YYEKEE (reference sequence).

This sample comprised PBMCs from the stem cell graft donor, obtained from the stem cell graft. V and J are TRBV5-5 and TRBJ1-1; tentatively, D is TRBD1 (5 bases). This clonotype was obtained from a human donor who donated a stem cell graft to a child with SCID. Written as DNA, the CDR3 is TGTGCCAGCAGCTTGGCGGGCAGGGCAGCTTTCTTT. Its protein product is CASSLAGRAAFF.